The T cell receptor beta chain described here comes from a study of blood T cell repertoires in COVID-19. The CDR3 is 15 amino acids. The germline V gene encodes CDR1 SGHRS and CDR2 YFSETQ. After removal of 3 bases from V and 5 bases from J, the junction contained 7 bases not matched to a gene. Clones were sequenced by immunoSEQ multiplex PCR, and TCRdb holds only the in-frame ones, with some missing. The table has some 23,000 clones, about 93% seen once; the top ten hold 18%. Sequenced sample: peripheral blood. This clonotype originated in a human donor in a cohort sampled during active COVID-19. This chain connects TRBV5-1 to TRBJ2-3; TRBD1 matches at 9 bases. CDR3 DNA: TGCGCCAGCAGCTCCGGGACAGGGTTGGGAGATACGCAGTATTTT. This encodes CASSSGTGLGDTQYF.